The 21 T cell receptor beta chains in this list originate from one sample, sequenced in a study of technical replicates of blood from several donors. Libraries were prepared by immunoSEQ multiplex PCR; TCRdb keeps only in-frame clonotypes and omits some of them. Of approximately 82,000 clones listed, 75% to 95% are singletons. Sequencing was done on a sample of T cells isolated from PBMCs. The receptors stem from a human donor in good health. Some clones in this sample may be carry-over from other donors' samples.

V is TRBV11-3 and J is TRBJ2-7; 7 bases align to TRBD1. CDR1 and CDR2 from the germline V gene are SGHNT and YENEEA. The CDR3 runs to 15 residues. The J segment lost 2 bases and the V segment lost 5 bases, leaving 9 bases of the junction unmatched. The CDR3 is CASSRRGGAPYEQYF. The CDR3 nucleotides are TGTGCCAGCAGCAGGAGAGGGGGCGCCCCCTACGAGCAGTACTTC. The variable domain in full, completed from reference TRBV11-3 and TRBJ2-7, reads EAGVVQSPRYKIIEKKQPVAFWCNPISGHNTLYWYLQNLGQGPELLIRYENEEAVDDSQLPKDRFSAERLKGVDSTLKIQPAELGDSAVYLCASSRRGGAPYEQYFGPGTRLTVT.

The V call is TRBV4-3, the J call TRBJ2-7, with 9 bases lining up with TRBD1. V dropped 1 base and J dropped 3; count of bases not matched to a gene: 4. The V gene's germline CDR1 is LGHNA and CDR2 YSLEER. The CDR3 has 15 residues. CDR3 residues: CASSQVGQGFYEQYF. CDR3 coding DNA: TGCGCCAGCAGCCAAGTGGGACAGGGATTCTACGAGCAGTACTTC.

This chain's CDR3 is CASSWDRGTEAFF. In nucleotides, the CDR3 is TGTGCCAGCAGCTGGGACAGGGGTACTGAAGCTTTCTTT. The chain recombines TRBV5-6 with TRBJ1-1, with 10 bases that match TRBD1. The CDR3 loop spans 13 amino acids. Germline CDR1 and CDR2: SGHDT and YYEEEE. V gave up 3 bases and J gave up 5 bases; unmatched junction bases: 1. Variable domain in full (rest from reference TRBV5-6 and TRBJ1-1): DAGVTQSPTHLIKTRGQQVTLRCSPKSGHDTVSWYQQALGQGPQFIFQYYEEEERQRGNFPDRFSGHQFPNYSSELNVNALLLGDSALYLCASSWDRGTEAFFGQGTRLTVV.

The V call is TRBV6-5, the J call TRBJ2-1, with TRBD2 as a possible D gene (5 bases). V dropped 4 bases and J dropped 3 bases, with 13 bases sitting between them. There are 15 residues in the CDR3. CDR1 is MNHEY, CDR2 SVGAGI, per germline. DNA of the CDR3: TGTGCCAGCAGTTTTCGAGGGAGTCTCTACAATGAGCAGTTCTTC. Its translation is CASSFRGSLYNEQFF.

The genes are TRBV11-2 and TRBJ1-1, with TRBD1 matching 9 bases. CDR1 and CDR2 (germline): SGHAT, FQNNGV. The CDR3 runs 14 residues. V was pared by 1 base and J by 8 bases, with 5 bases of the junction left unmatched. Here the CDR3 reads CASSLGTGAWEAFF. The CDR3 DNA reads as TGTGCCAGCAGCTTAGGGACAGGGGCGTGGGAAGCTTTCTTT.

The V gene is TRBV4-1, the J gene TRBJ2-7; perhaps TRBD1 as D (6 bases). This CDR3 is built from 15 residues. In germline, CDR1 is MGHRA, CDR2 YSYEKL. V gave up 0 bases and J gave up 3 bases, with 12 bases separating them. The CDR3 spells CASSQDGGHLYEQYF. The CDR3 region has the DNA TGCGCCAGCAGCCAAGATGGGGGCCATCTCTACGAGCAGTACTTC.

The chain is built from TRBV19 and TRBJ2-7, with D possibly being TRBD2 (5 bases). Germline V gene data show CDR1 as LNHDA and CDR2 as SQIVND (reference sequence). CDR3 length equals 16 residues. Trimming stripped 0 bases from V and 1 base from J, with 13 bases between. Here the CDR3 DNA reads TGTGCCAGTAGTATAGATTTCGCGGGCCATTCCTACGAGCAGTACTTC. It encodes CASSIDFAGHSYEQYF. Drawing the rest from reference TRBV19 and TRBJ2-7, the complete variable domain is DGGITQSPKYLFRKEGQNVTLSCEQNLNHDAMYWYRQDPGQGLRLIYYSQIVNDFQKGDIAEGYSVSREKKESFPLTVTSAQKNPTAFYLCASSIDFAGHSYEQYFGPGTRLTVT.

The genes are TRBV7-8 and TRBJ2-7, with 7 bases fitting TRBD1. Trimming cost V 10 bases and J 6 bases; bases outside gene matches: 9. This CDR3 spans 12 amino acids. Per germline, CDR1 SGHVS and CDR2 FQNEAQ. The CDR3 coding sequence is TGTGCCACGATGTCAACAGGGGTCGAGCAGTACTTC. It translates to CATMSTGVEQYF.

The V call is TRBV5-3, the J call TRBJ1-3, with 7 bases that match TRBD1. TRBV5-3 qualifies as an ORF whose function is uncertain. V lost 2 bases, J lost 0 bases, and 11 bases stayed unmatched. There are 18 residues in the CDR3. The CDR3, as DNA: TGTGCCAGAAGCTTTTACGCGACAGGGAGAAGCTCTGGAAACACCATATATTTT. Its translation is CARSFYATGRSSGNTIYF.

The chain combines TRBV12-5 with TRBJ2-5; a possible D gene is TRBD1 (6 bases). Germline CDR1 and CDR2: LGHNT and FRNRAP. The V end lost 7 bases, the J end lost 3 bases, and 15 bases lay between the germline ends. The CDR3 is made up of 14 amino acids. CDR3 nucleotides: TGTGCTAGTGACCGAGGACAGATTAAAGAGACCCAGTACTTC. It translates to CASDRGQIKETQYF.

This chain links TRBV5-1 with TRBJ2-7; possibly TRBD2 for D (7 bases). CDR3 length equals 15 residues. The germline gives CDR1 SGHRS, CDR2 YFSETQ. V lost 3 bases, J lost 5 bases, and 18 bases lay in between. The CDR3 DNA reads TGCGCCAGCAGCTGGGGGGGGACTGGGGGCGACGAGCAGTACTTC. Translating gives CASSWGGTGGDEQYF.

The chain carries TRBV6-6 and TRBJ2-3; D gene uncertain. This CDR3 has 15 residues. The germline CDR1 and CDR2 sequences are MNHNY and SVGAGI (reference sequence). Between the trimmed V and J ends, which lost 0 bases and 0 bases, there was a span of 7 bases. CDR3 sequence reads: CASSYSRGSTDTQYF. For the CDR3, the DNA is TGTGCCAGCAGTTACTCTCGCGGAAGCACAGATACGCAGTATTTT.

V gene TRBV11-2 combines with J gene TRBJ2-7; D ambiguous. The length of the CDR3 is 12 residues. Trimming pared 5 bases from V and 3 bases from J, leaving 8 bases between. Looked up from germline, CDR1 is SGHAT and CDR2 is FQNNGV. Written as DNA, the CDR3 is TGTGCCAGCAGCGTTACGGGCTACGAGCAGTACTTC. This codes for CASSVTGYEQYF.

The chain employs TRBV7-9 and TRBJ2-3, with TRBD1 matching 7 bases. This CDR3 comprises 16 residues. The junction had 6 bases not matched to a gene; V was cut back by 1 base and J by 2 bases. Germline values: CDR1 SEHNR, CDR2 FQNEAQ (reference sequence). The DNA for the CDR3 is TGTGCCAGCAGCTTAGTACAGACAGGGCTCACAGATACGCAGTATTTT. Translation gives CASSLVQTGLTDTQYF.

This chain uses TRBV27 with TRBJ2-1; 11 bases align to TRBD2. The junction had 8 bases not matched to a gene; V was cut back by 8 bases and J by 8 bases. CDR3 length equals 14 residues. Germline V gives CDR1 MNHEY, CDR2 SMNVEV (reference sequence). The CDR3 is CASSRTSGSYEQFF. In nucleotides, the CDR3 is TGTGCCAGCTCTAGGACTAGCGGGTCCTATGAGCAGTTCTTC.

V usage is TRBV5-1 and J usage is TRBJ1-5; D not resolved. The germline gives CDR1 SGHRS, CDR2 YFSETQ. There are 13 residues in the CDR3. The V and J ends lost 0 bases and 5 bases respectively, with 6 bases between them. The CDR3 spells CASSLGGDQPQHF. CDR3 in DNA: TGCGCCAGCAGCTTGGGGGGAGATCAGCCCCAGCATTTT.

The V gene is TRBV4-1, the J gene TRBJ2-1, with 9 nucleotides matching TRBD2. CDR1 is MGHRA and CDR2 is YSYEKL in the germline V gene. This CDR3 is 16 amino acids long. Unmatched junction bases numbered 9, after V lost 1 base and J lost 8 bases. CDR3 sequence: CASSQVRPSGTHEQFF. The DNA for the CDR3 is TGCGCCAGCAGCCAAGTTAGGCCTAGCGGGACACATGAGCAGTTCTTC.

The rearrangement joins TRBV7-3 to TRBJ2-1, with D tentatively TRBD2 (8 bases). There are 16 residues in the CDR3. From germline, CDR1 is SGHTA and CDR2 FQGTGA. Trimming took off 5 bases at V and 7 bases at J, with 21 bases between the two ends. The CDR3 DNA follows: TGTGCCAGCAGCCTCCAAGCGGGAGAGGGGGCAAATGAGCAGTTCTTC. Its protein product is CASSLQAGEGANEQFF.

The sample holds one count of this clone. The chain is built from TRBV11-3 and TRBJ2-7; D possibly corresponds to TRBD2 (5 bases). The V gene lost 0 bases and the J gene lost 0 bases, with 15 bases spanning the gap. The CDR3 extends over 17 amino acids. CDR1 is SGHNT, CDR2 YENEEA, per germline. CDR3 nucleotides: TGTGCCAGCAGCTTAGATTATGGCGGGCAGTTCTCCTACGAGCAGTACTTC. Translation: CASSLDYGGQFSYEQYF.

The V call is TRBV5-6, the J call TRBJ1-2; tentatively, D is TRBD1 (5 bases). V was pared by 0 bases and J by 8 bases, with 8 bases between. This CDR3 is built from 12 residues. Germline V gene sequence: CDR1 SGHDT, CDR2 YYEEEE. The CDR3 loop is CASSLVQVGYTF. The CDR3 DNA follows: TGTGCCAGCAGCTTGGTACAGGTGGGCTACACCTTC.

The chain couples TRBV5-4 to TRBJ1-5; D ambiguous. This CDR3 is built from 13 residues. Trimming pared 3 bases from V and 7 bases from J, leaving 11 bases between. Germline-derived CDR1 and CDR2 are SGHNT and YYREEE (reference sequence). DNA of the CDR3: TGTGCCAGCAGCTCGAGTCGCGGGCAGCCCCAGCATTTT. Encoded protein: CASSSSRGQPQHF.